Below are 20 T cell receptor beta chains sequenced from a single sample in a study of cytotoxic CD8 clonotypes in ibrutinib-treated CLL. The repertoire was sequenced with immunoSEQ multiplex PCR; TCRdb's copy has only in-frame clones and lacks some. This sample carries some 350,000 clones, 67% of them seen once, and the ten largest clones take roughly 6.8%. Sequencing used PBMCs, obtained after 36 months of ibrutinib treatment. The receptors derive from a human donor with chronic lymphocytic leukemia.

V and J are TRBV5-5 and TRBJ1-1, with D possibly TRBD1 on 5 matching bases. Per the germline V gene, CDR1 is SGHKS and CDR2 is YYEKEE (reference sequence). Trimming took off 0 bases at V and 3 bases at J, with 15 bases between the two ends. The CDR3 consists of 16 residues. The CDR3 loop reads CASSLGGDSQYTEAFF. The DNA of the CDR3 is TGTGCCAGCAGCTTGGGGGGAGACAGTCAATACACTGAAGCTTTCTTT.

The DNA of the CDR3 is TGCGCCAGCAGCCAAGACACCTTCCGGGACCGACTAGCCAAAAACATTCAGTACTTC. Translated: CASSQDTFRDRLAKNIQYF. This chain links TRBV4-1 with TRBJ2-4; possibly TRBD1 or TRBD2 for D (5 bases each). CDR3 length equals 19 residues. The V gene's germline CDR1 is MGHRA and CDR2 YSYEKL. V gave up 0 bases and J gave up 0 bases, with 18 bases separating them.

The chain recombines TRBV9 with TRBJ1-2, with D unclear. From germline, CDR1 is SGDLS and CDR2 YYNGEE. The V end lost 0 bases, the J end lost 0 bases, and 9 bases lay between the germline ends. The CDR3 covers 15 residues. The CDR3 DNA reads as TGTGCCAGCAGCGTAGTAGGCCAGCCTAACTATGGCTACACCTTC. Translated: CASSVVGQPNYGYTF.

This clone was detected only once. The rearrangement joins TRBV9 to TRBJ2-7; D is perhaps TRBD2 (7 bases). V gave up 1 base and J gave up 2 bases, with 22 bases separating them. The CDR3 totals 18 residues. Germline values: CDR1 SGDLS, CDR2 YYNGEE. In DNA form, the CDR3 reads TGTGCCAGCAGCGTACCCCTCGGCGGAGGGGGGGGTACCTACGAGCAGTACTTC. Protein: CASSVPLGGGGGTYEQYF.

This rearrangement joins TRBV25-1 to TRBJ1-5; 8 bases fit TRBD1. V lost 6 bases to trimming and J lost 2 bases; unmatched junction nucleotides: 3. Germline V gene sequence: CDR1 MGHDK, CDR2 SYGVNS. The CDR3 runs 14 residues. The CDR3 protein is CASSQQGGNQPQHF. In nucleotides, the CDR3 is TGTGCCAGCAGCCAACAGGGGGGCAATCAGCCCCAGCATTTT.

The chain links TRBV11-2 to TRBJ2-5, with a tentative D call TRBD1 (5 bases). The V end was cut by 5 bases, the J end by 2 bases, with 12 bases between. The CDR3 has 14 amino acids. CDR1 SGHAT and CDR2 FQNNGV come from the germline V gene. The CDR3 DNA sequence: TGTGCCAGCAGCGCGAGACAGAAGCAAGAGACCCAGTACTTC. Translation: CASSARQKQETQYF.

The rearrangement uses TRBV28 and TRBJ1-1; D is undetermined. The CDR3 contains 13 residues. Germline CDR1 reads MDHEN; CDR2 reads SYDVKM. Trimming removed 7 bases from V and 7 bases from J, with 16 bases in between. CDR3: CASTPREVREAFF. The CDR3 DNA reads as TGTGCCAGCACCCCCCGGGAGGTTCGTGAAGCTTTCTTT.

This sequence joins TRBV5-6 and TRBJ2-7; weak D call: TRBD1 (6 bases). This CDR3 spans 17 amino acids. The germline V and J ends were trimmed by 4 bases and 0 bases, with 20 bases remaining between them. Germline V CDR1 and CDR2: SGHDT, YYEEEE. The CDR3, as DNA: TGTGCCAGCAGCGCCTACTACAGGGCCCCAAGCTCCTACGAGCAGTACTTC. Protein: CASSAYYRAPSSYEQYF.

The V and J genes are TRBV14 and TRBJ2-1; TRBD2 matches 9 bases. In germline, CDR1 is SGHDN, CDR2 FVKESK. This CDR3 is 15 amino acids long. The trim removed 4 bases at V and 4 bases at J, leaving 5 bases unmatched. CDR3 nucleotides: TGTGCCAGCAGCCCCTTAGCGGGAGCTTACAATGAGCAGTTCTTC. This codes for CASSPLAGAYNEQFF.

V is TRBV27 and J is TRBJ2-5, with 7 bases lining up with TRBD2. Germline lookup yields CDR1 MNHEY and CDR2 SMNVEV (reference sequence). V dropped 5 bases and J dropped 2; count of bases not matched to a gene: 5. The CDR3 has 14 amino acids. CDR3 amino acids: CASSLSGAQETQYF. The CDR3 coding sequence is TGTGCCAGCAGTCTGAGCGGGGCTCAAGAGACCCAGTACTTC.

CDR3 nucleotides: TGTGCCAGCAATAGGGTCCCCTACGAGCAGTACTTC. It yields the protein CASNRVPYEQYF. The rearrangement links TRBV6-1 to TRBJ2-7; no clear D. CDR3 length: 12 residues. The germline V gene has CDR1 MNHNS and CDR2 SASEGT. V lost 7 bases and J lost 2, with 9 bases in between.

The chain carries TRBV20-1 and TRBJ2-1; 8 nucleotides agree with TRBD1. V lost 6 bases and J lost 9; bases outside the gene matches: 1. This CDR3 contains 10 residues. The V gene's germline CDR1 is DFQATT and CDR2 SNEGSKA (reference sequence). The CDR3 sequence: CSAGTGEQFF. CDR3 nucleotides: TGCAGTGCCGGGACAGGTGAGCAGTTCTTC.

CDR3 sequence reads: CASSDAGAGNQPQHF. The CDR3 region has the DNA TGTGCCAGCAGTGACGCGGGGGCCGGCAATCAGCCCCAGCATTTT. The J gene is TRBJ1-5, the V gene TRBV2, with D tentatively TRBD1 (6 bases). V was clipped by 3 bases and J by 2 bases, with 11 bases between them. The CDR3 is 15 amino acids. From germline, CDR1 is SNHLY and CDR2 FYNNEI.

In DNA form, the CDR3 reads TGTGCCAGCAGTGAATCAGGGCGGATCCAAGAGACCCAGTACTTC. This gives the protein CASSESGRIQETQYF. This chain links TRBV6-1 with TRBJ2-5; tentative D call: TRBD1 (5 bases). V gave up 2 bases and J gave up 1 base, with 11 bases separating them. The germline CDR1 and CDR2 sequences are MNHNS and SASEGT. The CDR3 is 15 amino acids.

The chain recombines TRBV12-5 with TRBJ1-2; a possible D gene is TRBD1 (5 bases). The CDR3 length is 15 residues. Trimming cost V 2 bases and J 0 bases, with 10 bases left between them. CDR1 and CDR2 from the germline V gene are LGHNT and FRNRAP. CDR3 sequence reads: CASGLLTTANYGYTF. As DNA, the CDR3 is TGTGCTAGTGGTTTGCTAACGACAGCTAACTATGGCTACACCTTC.

This sequence joins TRBV4-1 and TRBJ2-1, with a weak D call TRBD1 (6 bases). Germline V CDR1 and CDR2: MGHRA, YSYEKL. The germline V and J ends were trimmed by 2 bases and 8 bases, with 13 bases remaining between them. The CDR3 covers 14 residues. CDR3 loop: CASSQSRGLDEQFF. Here the CDR3 DNA reads TGCGCCAGCAGCCAAAGCAGGGGTCTGGATGAGCAGTTCTTC.

This chain joins TRBV11-3 and TRBJ2-1; possibly TRBD1 for D (7 bases). The V end lost 5 bases, the J end lost 8 bases, and 13 bases lay between the germline ends. The CDR3 contains 13 residues. Germline CDR1 is SGHNT and CDR2 is YENEEA. Here the CDR3 DNA reads TGTGCCAGCAGCGCAGGGGGGATCGATGAGCAGTTCTTC. Its translation is CASSAGGIDEQFF.

This clone came up once. The V gene is TRBV28, the J gene TRBJ1-2; D ambiguous. V was clipped by 7 bases and J by 5 bases, with 11 bases between them. CDR1 MDHEN and CDR2 SYDVKM come from the germline V gene. The CDR3 loop spans 12 amino acids. The CDR3 region is CASTSRSYGYTF. The DNA for the CDR3 is TGTGCCAGCACCTCAAGGAGTTATGGCTACACCTTC.

The chain links TRBV5-4 to TRBJ1-1; D is ambiguous. CDR1 is SGHNT and CDR2 is YYREEE in the germline V gene (reference sequence). Trimming shortened V by 0 bases and J by 0 bases, and 6 bases separated the two germline ends. This CDR3 spans 14 amino acids. The CDR3 spells CASSLGGVNTEAFF. The CDR3 coding sequence is TGTGCCAGCAGCTTGGGCGGTGTGAACACTGAAGCTTTCTTT.

The chain couples TRBV5-1 to TRBJ2-5, with a possible D match to TRBD1 (5 bases). V shed 0 bases and J shed 1 base, with 7 bases lying between them. Germline lookup yields CDR1 SGHRS and CDR2 YFSETQ. The CDR3 consists of 14 residues. In nucleotides, the CDR3 is TGCGCCAGCAGCTTGGGGGGCAGCCAAGAGACCCAGTACTTC. It encodes CASSLGGSQETQYF. The full variable domain, completed using reference TRBV5-1 and TRBJ2-5, is KAGVTQTPRYLIKTRGQQVTLSCSPISGHRSVSWYQQTPGQGLQFLFEYFSETQRNKGNFPGRFSGRQFSNSRSEMNVSTLELGDSALYLCASSLGGSQETQYFGPGTRLLVL.